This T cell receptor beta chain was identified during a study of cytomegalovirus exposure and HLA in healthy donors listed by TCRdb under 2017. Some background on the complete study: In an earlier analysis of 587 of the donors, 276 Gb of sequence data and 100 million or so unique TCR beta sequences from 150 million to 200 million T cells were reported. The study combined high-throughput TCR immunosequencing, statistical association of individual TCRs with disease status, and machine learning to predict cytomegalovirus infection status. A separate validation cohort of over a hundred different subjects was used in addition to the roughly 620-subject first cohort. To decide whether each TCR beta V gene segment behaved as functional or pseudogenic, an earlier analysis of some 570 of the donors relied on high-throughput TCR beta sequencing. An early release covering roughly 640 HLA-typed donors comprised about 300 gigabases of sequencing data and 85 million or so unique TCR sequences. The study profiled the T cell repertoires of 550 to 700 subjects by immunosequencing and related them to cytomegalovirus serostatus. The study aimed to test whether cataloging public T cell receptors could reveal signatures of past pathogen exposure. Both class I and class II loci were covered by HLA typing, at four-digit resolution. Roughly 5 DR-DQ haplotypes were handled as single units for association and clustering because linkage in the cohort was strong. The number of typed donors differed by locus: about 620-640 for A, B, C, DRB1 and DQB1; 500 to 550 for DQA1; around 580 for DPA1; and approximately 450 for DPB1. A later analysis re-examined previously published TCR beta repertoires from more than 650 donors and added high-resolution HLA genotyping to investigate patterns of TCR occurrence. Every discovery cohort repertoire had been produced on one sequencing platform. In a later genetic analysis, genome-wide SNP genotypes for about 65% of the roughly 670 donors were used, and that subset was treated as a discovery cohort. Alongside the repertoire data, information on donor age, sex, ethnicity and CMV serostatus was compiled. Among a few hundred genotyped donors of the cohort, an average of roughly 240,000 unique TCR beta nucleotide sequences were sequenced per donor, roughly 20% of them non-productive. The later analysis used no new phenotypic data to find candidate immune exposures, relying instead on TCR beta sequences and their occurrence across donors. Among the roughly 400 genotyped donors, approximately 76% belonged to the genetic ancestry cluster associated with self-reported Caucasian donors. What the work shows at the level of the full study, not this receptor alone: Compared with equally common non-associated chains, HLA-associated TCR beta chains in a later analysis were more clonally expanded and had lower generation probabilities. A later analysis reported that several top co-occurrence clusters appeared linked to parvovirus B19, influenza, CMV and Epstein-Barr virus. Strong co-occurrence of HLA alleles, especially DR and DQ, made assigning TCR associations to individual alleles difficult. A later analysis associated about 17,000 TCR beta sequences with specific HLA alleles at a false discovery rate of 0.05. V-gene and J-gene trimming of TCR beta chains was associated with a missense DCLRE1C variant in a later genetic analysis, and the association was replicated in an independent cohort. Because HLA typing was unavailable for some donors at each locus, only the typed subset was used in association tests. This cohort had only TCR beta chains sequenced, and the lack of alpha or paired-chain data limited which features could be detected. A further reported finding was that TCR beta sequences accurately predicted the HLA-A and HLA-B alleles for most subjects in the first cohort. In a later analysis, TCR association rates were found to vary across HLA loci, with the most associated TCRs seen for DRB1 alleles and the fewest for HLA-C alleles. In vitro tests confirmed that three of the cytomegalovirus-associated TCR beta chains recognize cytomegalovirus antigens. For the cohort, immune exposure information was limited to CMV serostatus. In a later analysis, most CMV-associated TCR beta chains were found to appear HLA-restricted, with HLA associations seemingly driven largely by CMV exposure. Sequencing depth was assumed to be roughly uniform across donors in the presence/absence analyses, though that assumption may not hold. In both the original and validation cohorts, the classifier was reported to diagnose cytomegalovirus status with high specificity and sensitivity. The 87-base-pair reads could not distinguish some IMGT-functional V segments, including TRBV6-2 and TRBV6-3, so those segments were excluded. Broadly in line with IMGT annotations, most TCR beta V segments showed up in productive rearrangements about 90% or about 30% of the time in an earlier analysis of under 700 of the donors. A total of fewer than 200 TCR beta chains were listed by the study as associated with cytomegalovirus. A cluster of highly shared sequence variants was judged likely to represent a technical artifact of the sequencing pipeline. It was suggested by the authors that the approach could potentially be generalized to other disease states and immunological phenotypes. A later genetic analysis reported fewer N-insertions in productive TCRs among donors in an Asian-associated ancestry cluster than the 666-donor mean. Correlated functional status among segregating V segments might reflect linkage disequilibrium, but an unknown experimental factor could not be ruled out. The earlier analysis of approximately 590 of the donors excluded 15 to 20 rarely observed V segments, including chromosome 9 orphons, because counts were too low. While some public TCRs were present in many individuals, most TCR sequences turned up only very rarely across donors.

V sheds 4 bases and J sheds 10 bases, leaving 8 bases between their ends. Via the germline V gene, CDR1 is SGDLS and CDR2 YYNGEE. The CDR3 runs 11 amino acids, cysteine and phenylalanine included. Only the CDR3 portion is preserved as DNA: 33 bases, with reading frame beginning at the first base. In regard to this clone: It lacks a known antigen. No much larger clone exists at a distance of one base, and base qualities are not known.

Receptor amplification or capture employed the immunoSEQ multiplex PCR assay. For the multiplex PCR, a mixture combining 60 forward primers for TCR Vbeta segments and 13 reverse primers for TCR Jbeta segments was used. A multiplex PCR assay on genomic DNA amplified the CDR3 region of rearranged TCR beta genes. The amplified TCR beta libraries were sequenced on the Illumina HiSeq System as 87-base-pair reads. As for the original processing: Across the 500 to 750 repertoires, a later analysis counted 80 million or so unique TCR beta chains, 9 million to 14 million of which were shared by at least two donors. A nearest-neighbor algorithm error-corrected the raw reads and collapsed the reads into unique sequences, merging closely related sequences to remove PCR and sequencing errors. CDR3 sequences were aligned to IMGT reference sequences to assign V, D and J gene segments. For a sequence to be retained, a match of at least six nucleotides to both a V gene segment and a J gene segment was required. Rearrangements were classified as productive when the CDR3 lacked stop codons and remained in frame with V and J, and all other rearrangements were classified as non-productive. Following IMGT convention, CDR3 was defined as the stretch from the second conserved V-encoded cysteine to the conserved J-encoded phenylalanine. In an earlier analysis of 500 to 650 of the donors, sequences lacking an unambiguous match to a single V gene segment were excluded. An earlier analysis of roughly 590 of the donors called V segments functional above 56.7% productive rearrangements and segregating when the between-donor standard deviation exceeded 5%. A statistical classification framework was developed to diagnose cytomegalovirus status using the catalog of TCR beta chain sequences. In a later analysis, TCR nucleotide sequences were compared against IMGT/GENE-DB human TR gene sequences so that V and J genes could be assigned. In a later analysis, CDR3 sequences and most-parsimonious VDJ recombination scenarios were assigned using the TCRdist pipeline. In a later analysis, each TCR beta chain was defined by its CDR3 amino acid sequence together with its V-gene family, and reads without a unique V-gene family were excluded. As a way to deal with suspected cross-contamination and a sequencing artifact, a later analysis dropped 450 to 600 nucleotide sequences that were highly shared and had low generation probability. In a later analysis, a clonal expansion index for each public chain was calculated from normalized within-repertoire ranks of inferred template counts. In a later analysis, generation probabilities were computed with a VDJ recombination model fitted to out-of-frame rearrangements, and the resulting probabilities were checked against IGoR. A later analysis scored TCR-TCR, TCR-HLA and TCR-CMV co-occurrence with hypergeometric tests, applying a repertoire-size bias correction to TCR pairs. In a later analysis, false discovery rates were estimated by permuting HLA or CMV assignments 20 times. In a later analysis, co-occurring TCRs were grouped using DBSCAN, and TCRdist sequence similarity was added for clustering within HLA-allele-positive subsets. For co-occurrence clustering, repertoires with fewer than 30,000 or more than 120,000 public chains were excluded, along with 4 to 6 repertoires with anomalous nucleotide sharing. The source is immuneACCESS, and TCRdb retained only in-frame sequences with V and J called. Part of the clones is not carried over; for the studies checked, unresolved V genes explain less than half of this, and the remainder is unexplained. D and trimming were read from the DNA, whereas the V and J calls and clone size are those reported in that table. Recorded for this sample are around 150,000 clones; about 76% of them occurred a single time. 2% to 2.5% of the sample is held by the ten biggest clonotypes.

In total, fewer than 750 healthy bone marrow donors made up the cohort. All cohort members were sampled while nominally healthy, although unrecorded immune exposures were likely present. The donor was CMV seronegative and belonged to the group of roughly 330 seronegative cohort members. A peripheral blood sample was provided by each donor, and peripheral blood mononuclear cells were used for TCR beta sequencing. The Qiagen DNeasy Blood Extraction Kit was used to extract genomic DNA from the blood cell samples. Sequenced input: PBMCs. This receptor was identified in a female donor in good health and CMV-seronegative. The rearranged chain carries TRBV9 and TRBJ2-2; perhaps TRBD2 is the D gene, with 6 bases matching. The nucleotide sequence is TGTGCCAGCAGCCCTAGCGTGGAGCTGTTTTTT. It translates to CASSPSVELFF.